A single TCR beta chain is shown here with its context. This specimen belongs to a study of blood T cell repertoires in COVID-19. Turning to the study itself: COVID-19 samples, acute and convalescent, were from the United States, Italy and Spain.

Trimming stripped 0 bases from V and 3 bases from J, with 10 bases between. The CDR3 contains 15 residues. The germline gives CDR1 SGDLS, CDR2 YYNGEE. Sequencing used immunoSEQ multiplex PCR; TCRdb keeps in-frame clones, though not all of them. The data show roughly 140,000 clones, around 79% seen once. The rearrangement links TRBV9 to TRBJ1-3, with D maybe TRBD1 (5 bases). The TCR originated in a man aged 45-60 years with active or convalescent COVID-19. The source material was peripheral blood. The CDR3, as DNA: TGTGCCAGCAGCGTAGATGTAGGGGTTGGAAACACCATATATTTT. It specifies CASSVDVGVGNTIYF.